Sequencing of this T cell receptor (beta chain) was carried out in a study of blood T cell repertoires in COVID-19. Whole-study context: Acute and convalescent COVID-19 samples came from the United States, Italy and Spain. Nucleic acid was either cDNA or gDNA, and it came from T cells, B-cell-depleted T cells, or PBMCs.

In the original analysis: Estimation of nucleated cell counts was performed using reference gene primer amplification. The table came from immunoSEQ multiplex PCR; TCRdb's copy has only in-frame clones and leaves some out. The V and J calls and clone size come from that table; D and trimming were worked out from the DNA. The table lists about 480,000 clones, 80% to 90% of them singletons, with roughly 0.84% in the top ten. The CDR3 is 15 amino acids. Germline-derived CDR1 and CDR2 are SGHTA and FQGNSA. Trimming took off 1 base at V and 9 bases at J, with 13 bases between the two ends. Those enrolled in Seattle joined during active infection and were followed longitudinally afterward.

This clonotype was sampled from a man aged 18 to 30 with COVID-19, enrolled during active disease. V usage is TRBV7-2 and J usage is TRBJ1-6; the D gene is possibly TRBD1 (5 bases). The sample consisted of peripheral blood. The CDR3 region has the DNA TGTGCCAGCAGCTTAGAGCAGGGTAGTACTTCACCCCTCCACTTT. Its protein product is CASSLEQGSTSPLHF.